The rows below give T cell receptor beta chains drawn from one sample of a study of T cell repertoires in cytomegalovirus infection. MiXCR, run by TCRdb on the reads, gives a single entry per CDR3 protein. The sample includes 150,000 to 200,000 distinct CDR3 sequences, about a tenth seen only once; the top ten take about 4.6%. Sequencing input: PBMCs. Receptor source: a human donor in good health (CMV status not recorded). Some clones in this sample may be carry-over from other donors' samples. CDR3s include the opening cysteine and the closing phenylalanine or tryptophan. A D gene is named only where the DNA matches it firmly. Some rows have no size entry. The others give once, few or many, or a class for an expanded clone.

J gene | D gene | clone size | V gene | CDR3 DNA | CDR3 protein
TRBJ1-1 | . | many | TRBV7-2 | TGTGCCAGCAGCTTCGGTCCTGAAGCTTTCTTT | CASSFGPEAFF
TRBJ2-5 | . | few | TRBV11-2 | TGTGCCAGCAGCTTAGATTGGATCCAAGAGACCCAGTACTTC | CASSLDWIQETQYF
TRBJ2-5 | . | many | TRBV5-1 | TGCGCCAGCAGCTTGACGGGGGACCAAGAGACCCAGTACTTC | CASSLTGDQETQYF
TRBJ1-2 | . | . | TRBV29-1 | TGCAGCGTTGTAGGGCAGCGGGGCAACTATGGCTACACCTTC | CSVVGQRGNYGYTF
TRBJ2-7 | TRBD2 | few | TRBV20-1 | TGCAGTGCTCCTCTAGCGGGAGTATCTTACGAGCAGTACTTC | CSAPLAGVSYEQYF
TRBJ2-1 | TRBD2 | . | TRBV18 | TGTGCCAGCTCATCACCGGGACAGGGACTAGCGGGATCGCGGAGTGAGCAGTTCTTC | CASSSPGQGLAGSRSEQFF
TRBJ2-2 | . | few | TRBV5-1 | TGCGCCAGCACCCTCGAGGGGACAACGAACACCGGGGAGCTGTTTTTT | CASTLEGTTNTGELFF
TRBJ2-7 | . | many | TRBV5-6 | TGTGCCAGCAGCTTGTTCGCTACAGAGAGCTCCTACGAGCAGTACTTC | CASSLFATESSYEQYF
TRBJ1-1 | . | many | TRBV12-3/TRBV12-4 | TGTGCCAGCAGTTTGGCGGAGCACACTGAAGCTTTCTTT | CASSLAEHTEAFF
TRBJ1-5 | . | many | TRBV7-2 | TGTGCCAGCAGCCCCGCCGGGGTTATGAGCAATCAGCCCCAGCATTTT | CASSPAGVMSNQPQHF
TRBJ1-1 | . | many | TRBV12-3/TRBV12-4 | TGTGCCAGCAGGGCGCACGGGACACCTGGAATGAACACTGAAGCTTTCTTT | CASRAHGTPGMNTEAFF
TRBJ1-5 | . | many | TRBV12-3/TRBV12-4 | TGTGCCAGCAGCGGGACCTTCAATCAGCCCCAGCATTTT | CASSGTFNQPQHF
TRBJ2-4 | TRBD1 | . | TRBV5-5 | TGTGCCAGCAGCTCCGACAGGGGGAATATGAAAAACATTCAGTACTTC | CASSSDRGNMKNIQYF
TRBJ1-1 | . | . | TRBV28 | TGTGCCAGCAGCTCCGGGAGCATGAACACTGAAGCTTTCTTT | CASSSGSMNTEAFF
TRBJ1-1 | . | many | TRBV7-2 | TGTGCCAGCAGTCCCAGGGGTGGCACTGAAGCTTTCTTT | CASSPRGGTEAFF
TRBJ1-3 | . | many | TRBV11-3 | TGTGCCAGCAGATTCGTGGATGGCTCTGGAAACACCATATATTTT | CASRFVDGSGNTIYF
TRBJ2-7 | TRBD2 | many | TRBV6-2/TRBV6-3 | TGTGCCAGCAGCCCCGGGGGAGCGGGAGCCTACGAGCAGTACTTC | CASSPGGAGAYEQYF
TRBJ1-2 | . | many | TRBV7-2 | TGTGCCAGCAGCTTTAGCTTTTCCAGGCCGGTGGGCTACACCTTC | CASSFSFSRPVGYTF
TRBJ2-1 | . | . | TRBV7-2 | TGTGCCAGCAGCTTACTTGGCGGGGCTTACAATGAGCAGTTCTTC | CASSLLGGAYNEQFF
TRBJ2-7 | . | few | TRBV7-2 | TGTGCCAGCAGCATTTGGACAGACGGGGCGTCATTCTCCTACGAGCAGTACTTC | CASSIWTDGASFSYEQYF
TRBJ2-6 | . | many | TRBV19 | TGTGCCACCGTCGCGGGGGCCAACGTCCTGACTTTC | CATVAGANVLTF
TRBJ1-6 | . | many | TRBV7-8 | TGTGCCAGCAGCTTAGCGTCCGGGGGTTCCTATAATTCACCCCTCCACTTT | CASSLASGGSYNSPLHF
TRBJ1-5 | . | many | TRBV19 | TGTGCCAGTAAAAGGACCCTCGGTCAGCCCCAGCATTTT | CASKRTLGQPQHF
TRBJ2-2 | . | many | TRBV7-8 | TGTGCCAGCAGCCCCGGGGGCGGGAGTTCGGGGGAGCTGTTTTTT | CASSPGGGSSGELFF
TRBJ2-1 | TRBD2 | many | TRBV7-9 | TGTGCCAGCAGCTTAGAAGCGGGAGGGCCCAGTAATGAGCAGTTCTTC | CASSLEAGGPSNEQFF
TRBJ1-1 | . | many | TRBV6-2/TRBV6-3 | TGTGCCAGCAGTTACCCGGATGAAGCTTTCTTT | CASSYPDEAFF
TRBJ1-1 | . | many | TRBV29-1 | TGCAGCGTTGACCGCTCGAACACTGAAGCTTTCTTT | CSVDRSNTEAFF
TRBJ2-1 | TRBD1 | many | TRBV7-2 | TGTGCCAGCAGGATGCTCGGGACAGGGGGCAATGAGCAGTTCTTC | CASRMLGTGGNEQFF
TRBJ1-2 | . | . | TRBV28 | TGTGCCAGCAGTTTCGCCGACCATCTCCATAACTATGGCTACACCTTC | CASSFADHLHNYGYTF
TRBJ1-3 | . | few | TRBV2 | TGTGCCAGCAGTGAAGACCTTTTCTCTGGAAACACCATATATTTT | CASSEDLFSGNTIYF
TRBJ2-7 | TRBD1 | . | TRBV10-3 | TGTGCCATCAGGAAAGACGCAAGACAGGGGGACTCCTACGAGCAGTACTTC | CAIRKDARQGDSYEQYF
TRBJ1-3 | TRBD1 | many | TRBV28 | TGTGCCAGCCGGGACAGCGTTCTAAACACCATATATTTT | CASRDSVLNTIYF
TRBJ2-7 | TRBD1 | . | TRBV29-1 | TGCAGCGTTGTCCCGACGACAGGGGACTACGAGCAGTACTTC | CSVVPTTGDYEQYF
TRBJ1-5 | . | . | TRBV29-1 | TGCAGCGTTGATGATGGCGCGGGGGGCCGTCAAACGGGTAGCAATCAGCCCCAGCATTTT | CSVDDGAGGRQTGSNQPQHF
TRBJ2-1 | . | many | TRBV6-2/TRBV6-3 | TGTGCCAGCAGTAGATACCGGGACCCCCGGGACTACAATGAGCAGTTCTTC | CASSRYRDPRDYNEQFF